This T cell receptor beta chain came from a study of human T cells and chemical hapten exposure. The V gene's germline CDR1 is SGHAT and CDR2 FQNNGV. V dropped 5 bases and J dropped 0 bases, with 17 bases sitting between them. The CDR3 contains 17 residues. As the library was built, unique molecular identifiers were attached to individual cDNA molecules. TCRdb redid the calling of the 5' RACE reads with MiXCR, one entry per CDR3 protein. The sample holds approximately 110,000 distinct CDR3 sequences, roughly a fifth seen once. Unfractionated whole blood was the source from which total RNA was extracted.

The V call is TRBV11-2, the J call TRBJ1-3; no reliable D call. The sequence derives from a human donor in good health. The CDR3 DNA follows: TGTGCCAGCAGCCACCCAGCGGGAGCGGGCTCTGGAAACACCATATATTTT. Its protein product is CASSHPAGAGSGNTIYF. Together with reference TRBV11-2 and TRBJ1-3, the CDR3 gives the full variable domain: EAGVAQSPRYKIIEKRQSVAFWCNPISGHATLYWYQQILGQGPKLLIQFQNNGVVDDSQLPKDRFSAERLKGVDSTLKIQPAKLEDSAVYLCASSHPAGAGSGNTIYFGEGSWLTVV.